These 20 T cell receptor beta chains were all obtained from the same sample, sequenced in a study of blood T cell repertoires in COVID-19. Clones were read by immunoSEQ multiplex PCR, and TCRdb kept only the in-frame ones, dropping some. The table shows 40,000 to 45,000 clones, with roughly nine tenths occurring only once. Specimen: peripheral blood. Receptors were obtained from a human donor in a cohort sampled during active COVID-19.

The table lists this clone with a count of one. The chain recombines TRBV7-2 with TRBJ1-4; the D is unclear. This CDR3 spans 15 amino acids. The V gene lost 2 bases and the J gene lost 0 bases, with 7 bases spanning the gap. CDR1 and CDR2 (germline): SGHTA, FQGNSA. The CDR3 nucleotides read TGTGCCAGCAGCTTATTTCGGGCAACTAATGAAAAACTGTTTTTT. Translation: CASSLFRATNEKLFF.

The CDR3 is CASRTSGETQYF. In DNA, the CDR3 is TGTGCCAGCCGGACTAGCGGAGAGACCCAGTACTTC. This sequence joins TRBV3-1 (or the pseudogene TRBV3-2) and TRBJ2-5, with 10 bases identical to TRBD2. V trimming: 8 bases; J trimming: 4 bases; junction bases outside the gene matches: 1. The V gene's germline CDR1 is LGHDT and CDR2 YNNKEL (reference sequence). The CDR3 contains 12 residues.

V gene TRBV7-8 combines with J gene TRBJ1-3, with D possibly being TRBD1 (6 bases). Germline CDR1 and CDR2: SGHVS and FQNEAQ. CDR3 length: 14 amino acids. Trimming pared 5 bases from V and 4 bases from J, leaving 12 bases between. CDR3 residues: CASSHTGSGNTIYF. Written as DNA, the CDR3 is TGTGCCAGCAGCCACACAGGGTCGGGAAACACCATATATTTT.

This clone was recorded a few times. V is TRBV6-1 and J is TRBJ2-5; TRBD1 matches at 7 bases. Germline V gene lookup returns CDR1 MNHNS and CDR2 SASEGT. The CDR3 length is 14 residues. Trimming cost V 3 bases and J 2 bases; bases outside gene matches: 3. CDR3 bases: TGTGCCAGCAGTGACGACAGGGTTCAAGAGACCCAGTACTTC. Protein product: CASSDDRVQETQYF.

The rearrangement uses TRBV7-2 and TRBJ1-5; the D is unclear. CDR3 length: 15 residues. Germline V CDR1 and CDR2: SGHTA, FQGNSA. Trimming took 1 base from V and 4 from J, leaving 11 bases between them. CDR3 DNA sequence: TGTGCCAGCAGCTTAGGGGCGCGGGAAAATCAGCCCCAGCATTTT. Encoded protein: CASSLGARENQPQHF.

CDR3 residues: CASRGGRAGELFF. The CDR3 DNA follows: TGTGCCAGTAGAGGGGGCCGGGCCGGGGAGCTGTTTTTT. The chain couples TRBV19 to TRBJ2-2, with TRBD1 matching 7 bases. This CDR3 comprises 13 residues. The V segment lost 6 bases and the J segment 6 bases; nucleotides outside the gene matches: 4. CDR1 is LNHDA and CDR2 is SQIVND in the germline V gene (reference sequence).

The J gene is TRBJ1-2, the V gene TRBV12-3 or TRBV12-4, with D uncertain. V lost 3 bases and J lost 7, with 12 bases in between. The CDR3 spans 13 residues. The CDR3 coding sequence is TGTGCCAGCAGTTTTCAGGATGTGGGTGGCTACACCTTC. Amino acid sequence: CASSFQDVGGYTF.

In this sample, this clone turned up once. This chain joins TRBV6-6 and TRBJ2-1; 11 nucleotides align to TRBD2. Germline loops: CDR1 MNHNY, CDR2 SVGAGI (reference sequence). CDR3 length equals 18 residues. V lost 5 bases to trimming and J lost 4 bases; unmatched junction nucleotides: 13. The CDR3, as DNA: TGTGCCAGCAGTCCGAGACCCTCACTAGCGGGAGCATACAATGAGCAGTTCTTC. Residues: CASSPRPSLAGAYNEQFF.

This chain joins TRBV7-6 and TRBJ2-3, with a tentative D call TRBD2 (6 bases). The CDR3 is 15 residues long. Germline assignment: CDR1 SGHVS and CDR2 FNYEAQ. The V end was cut by 4 bases, the J end by 2 bases, with 13 bases between. This CDR3 is CASSSGTRDTDTQYF. CDR3 bases: TGTGCCAGCAGCTCCGGGACTCGTGACACAGATACGCAGTATTTT.

The V gene is TRBV5-4, the J gene TRBJ2-3; D is possibly TRBD2 (5 bases). V was cut by 0 bases and J by 4 bases, with 9 bases left in between. In germline, CDR1 is SGHNT, CDR2 YYREEE (reference sequence). This CDR3 spans 14 amino acids. The CDR3 sequence: CASSLGGFADTQYF. The CDR3 DNA reads as TGTGCCAGCAGCTTGGGCGGGTTCGCAGATACGCAGTATTTT.

The J gene is TRBJ2-3, the V gene TRBV10-3; 11 nucleotides agree with TRBD2. Germline V gives CDR1 ENHRY, CDR2 SYGVKD. V lost 4 bases and J lost 1; bases outside the gene matches: 4. The CDR3 sequence is 16 residues long. As DNA, the CDR3 is TGTGCCATCAGTGGGGCGACTAGCGGGGGCACAGATACGCAGTATTTT. It specifies CAISGATSGGTDTQYF.

The chain uses TRBV7-9 and TRBJ2-7; tentatively, D is TRBD1 (5 bases). Per germline, CDR1 SEHNR and CDR2 FQNEAQ (reference sequence). Trimming removed 1 base from V and 5 bases from J, with 15 bases in between. This CDR3 region has 15 residues. CDR3 in amino acids: CASSLGAPRANEQYF. Here the CDR3 DNA reads TGTGCCAGCAGCTTAGGGGCGCCCAGGGCAAACGAGCAGTACTTC. The entire variable domain, with the rest obtained from reference TRBV7-9 and TRBJ2-7, is as follows: DTGVSQNPRHKITKRGQNVTFRCDPISEHNRLYWYRQTLGQGPEFLTYFQNEAQLEKSRLLSDRFSAERPKGSFSTLEIQRTEQGDSAMYLCASSLGAPRANEQYFGPGTRLTVT.

The rearrangement joins TRBV10-3 to TRBJ2-3; 9 bases are shared with TRBD1. After removal of 2 bases from V and 2 bases from J, the junction contained 11 bases not matched to a gene. Germline values: CDR1 ENHRY, CDR2 SYGVKD. This CDR3 is 18 amino acids long. The CDR3 sequence is CAISEGGGQGGNTDTQYF. For the CDR3, the DNA is TGTGCCATCAGTGAGGGGGGGGGACAGGGAGGAAACACAGATACGCAGTATTTT.

CDR3 nucleotides: TGTGCCTCTGGACAGGAATACACTGAAGCTTTCTTT. Residues: CASGQEYTEAFF. The chain combines TRBV10-3 with TRBJ1-1; 7 nucleotides match TRBD1. This CDR3 has 12 amino acids. Germline values: CDR1 ENHRY, CDR2 SYGVKD. V shed 11 bases and J 3 bases; nucleotides not matched to a gene: 6.

The rearrangement uses TRBV5-4 and TRBJ2-1, with 10 bases matching TRBD1. The germline CDR1 and CDR2 sequences are SGHNT and YYREEE (reference sequence). V lost 4 bases and J lost 8; bases outside the gene matches: 12. There are 16 residues in the CDR3. CDR3 region: CASSSGRDRGRDEQFF. The CDR3 DNA follows: TGTGCCAGCAGCAGCGGGCGGGACAGGGGTCGGGATGAGCAGTTCTTC.

The CDR3, as DNA: TGTGCCAGCAGTCCCGGGAGGAGCACTGAAGCTTTCTTT. Amino acids: CASSPGRSTEAFF. V usage is TRBV6-5 and J usage is TRBJ1-1; D remains unclear. CDR1 and CDR2 from the germline V gene are MNHEY and SVGAGI. CDR3 size: 13 residues. V was clipped by 5 bases and J by 4 bases, with 11 bases between them.

The rearrangement joins TRBV9 to TRBJ1-4, with unresolved D. The CDR3 is 17 residues long. The germline gives CDR1 SGDLS, CDR2 YYNGEE. V was pared by 5 bases and J by 4 bases, with 21 bases between. This CDR3 is CASRDREREPDNEKLFF. CDR3 DNA: TGTGCCAGCAGAGACCGGGAACGGGAACCCGATAATGAAAAACTGTTTTTT.

The chain uses TRBV18 and TRBJ1-3; 7 nucleotides match TRBD1. The germline V gene has CDR1 KGHSH and CDR2 LQKENI. V lost 1 base and J lost 2; bases outside the gene matches: 2. CDR3 length: 15 amino acids. The CDR3 region has the DNA TGTGCCAGCTCACCACTTGGACAGGCTGGAAACACCATATATTTT. Protein sequence: CASSPLGQAGNTIYF. Full variable domain (missing parts from reference TRBV18 and TRBJ1-3): NAGVMQNPRHLVRRRGQEARLRCSPMKGHSHVYWYRQLPEEGLKFMVYLQKENIIDESGMPKERFSAEFPKEGPSILRIQQVVRGDSAAYFCASSPLGQAGNTIYFGEGSWLTVV.

The V and J genes are TRBV7-9 and TRBJ2-2; D not resolved. Trimming shortened V by 1 base and J by 5 bases, and 11 bases separated the two germline ends. CDR1 SEHNR and CDR2 FQNEAQ come from the germline V gene (reference sequence). The CDR3 consists of 15 residues. The CDR3 DNA is TGTGCCAGCAGCTTAGGGCTAGGCGGAACCGGGGAGCTGTTTTTT. Protein: CASSLGLGGTGELFF.

The chain joins TRBV11-2 to TRBJ2-1; a possible D gene is TRBD2 (5 bases). The CDR3 has 13 residues. The germline CDR1 and CDR2 sequences are SGHAT and FQNNGV. Trimming removed 2 bases from V and 4 bases from J, with 6 bases in between. This chain's CDR3 is CASSLREYNEQFF. The CDR3 nucleotides read TGTGCCAGCAGCTTAAGGGAGTACAATGAGCAGTTCTTC.